These 25 T cell receptor beta chains originate from one sample sequenced in a study of cytomegalovirus exposure and HLA in healthy donors. 13 Jbeta primers and 60 Vbeta primers were used for the PCR. The assay was immunoSEQ multiplex PCR, and TCRdb's table has in-frame clones only and misses some. The repertoire holds around 30,000 clones, with around 40% as singletons. Sequencing input: PBMCs. The receptors originated from a woman between 50 and 59 years old in good health and CMV-seronegative.

This sequence joins TRBV14 and TRBJ2-7, with TRBD2 matching over 10 bases. Germline CDR1 is SGHDN and CDR2 is FVKESK. J gave up 4 bases and V 1 base, and 7 bases lay outside the gene matches. This CDR3 is 16 amino acids long. Here the CDR3 reads CASSQGVSGRLYEQYF. The CDR3 region has the DNA TGTGCCAGCAGCCAAGGAGTTAGCGGGAGGTTGTACGAGCAGTACTTC.

A note on this clone: It is likely a read error, because the conserved phenylalanine at the end of the CDR3 is missing. This chain joins TRBV7-3 and TRBJ2-7; 8 bases line up with TRBD1. V was clipped by 3 bases and J by 5 bases; unmatched bases: 3. The CDR3 sequence is 13 residues long. Per the germline V gene, CDR1 is SGHTA and CDR2 is FQGTGA. CDR3 residues: CASSLDRDHEQYL. CDR3 DNA sequence: TGTGCCAGCAGCTTGGACAGGGACCACGAGCAGTACCTC.

The CDR3 bases are TGTGCCATCAATCCGGGACAGGGGATCCCAGGCTCCTACAATGAGCAGTTCTTC. Protein: CAINPGQGIPGSYNEQFF. The chain couples TRBV10-3 to TRBJ2-1, with TRBD1 identical over 10 bases. From germline, CDR1 is ENHRY and CDR2 SYGVKD. Unmatched junction bases numbered 12, after V lost 7 bases and J lost 0 bases. This CDR3 has 18 residues.

Remarks on this clone: Germline is not matched at one junction end, which may reflect a read error. The CDR3: CSSSSPDRASNNEQFF. Written as DNA, the CDR3 is TGTTCCAGCAGCTCCCCGGACAGGGCAAGCAACAATGAGCAGTTCTTC. The rearrangement uses TRBV7-9 and TRBJ2-1, with 8 bases aligning to TRBD1. The germline V gene has CDR1 SEHNR and CDR2 FQNEAQ (reference sequence). This CDR3 has 16 residues.

The rearrangement uses TRBV28 and TRBJ2-3; TRBD2 matches at 9 bases. J lost 5 bases, V lost 6 bases, and 9 bases had no gene match. The CDR3 runs 15 residues. From germline, CDR1 is MDHEN and CDR2 SYDVKM. DNA for the CDR3: TGTGCCAGCAGCTTAGCGGGAGATATTTTAGATACGCAGTATTTT. Translating gives CASSLAGDILDTQYF.

V gene TRBV19 combines with J gene TRBJ1-1, with a weak D call TRBD1 (5 bases). CDR3 length: 14 residues. With 5 bases removed from V and 1 base from J, the gap between germline ends came to 11 bases. The V gene's germline CDR1 is LNHDA and CDR2 SQIVND (reference sequence). CDR3 nucleotides: TGTGCCAGTAGTGGGGGACTCTCGAACACTGAAGCTTTCTTT. Protein sequence: CASSGGLSNTEAFF.

There are a few counts of this clone. The genes are TRBV6-5 and TRBJ2-7; D is ambiguous. CDR1 is MNHEY, CDR2 SVGAGI, per germline. This CDR3 has 14 residues. Deletions cut 6 bases from V and 0 bases from J, with 12 bases between. CDR3 loop: CASRASGPSYEQYF. In nucleotides, the CDR3 is TGTGCCAGCAGGGCCTCTGGGCCCTCCTACGAGCAGTACTTC.

This clone occurred a few times. The gene calls are TRBV9 and TRBJ2-1; 7 bases are shared with TRBD1. The CDR3 runs 14 residues. J gave up 2 bases and V 5 bases, and 4 bases lay outside the gene matches. CDR1 and CDR2 (germline): SGDLS, YYNGEE. The CDR3 is CASSETGTYNEQFF. Written as DNA, the CDR3 is TGTGCCAGCAGTGAGACAGGGACCTACAATGAGCAGTTCTTC.

There are a few counts of this clone. This chain uses TRBV19 with TRBJ2-7; D is possibly TRBD1 (6 bases). The V gene lost 0 bases and the J gene lost 7 bases, with 16 bases spanning the gap. CDR3 length equals 15 residues. The V gene's germline CDR1 is LNHDA and CDR2 SQIVND (reference sequence). This chain's CDR3 is CASSIDRRQAAEQYF. The CDR3 DNA reads TGTGCCAGTAGTATAGATCGCCGACAGGCGGCGGAGCAGTACTTC.

The gene calls are TRBV5-6 and TRBJ2-3; 8 nucleotides agree with TRBD2. Germline V gives CDR1 SGHDT, CDR2 YYEEEE. The CDR3 consists of 17 residues. Trimming took 4 bases from V and 6 from J; bases not matched to a gene: 16. DNA for the CDR3: TGTGCCAGCAGCATCGCTGCCGGGACTAGGGCCGGGGATACGCAGTATTTT. Translating gives CASSIAAGTRAGDTQYF. The whole variable domain, remainder taken from reference TRBV5-6 and TRBJ2-3, is DAGVTQSPTHLIKTRGQQVTLRCSPKSGHDTVSWYQQALGQGPQFIFQYYEEEERQRGNFPDRFSGHQFPNYSSELNVNALLLGDSALYLCASSIAAGTRAGDTQYFGPGTRLTVL.

This rearrangement joins TRBV29-1 to TRBJ2-1, with TRBD2 matching 13 bases. Germline V gives CDR1 SQVTM, CDR2 ANQGSEA. This CDR3 region has 14 residues. After removal of 7 bases from V and 7 bases from J, the junction contained 7 bases not matched to a gene. CDR3: CSGLTSGGKNEQFF. In DNA form, the CDR3 reads TGCAGCGGCCTGACTAGCGGGGGGAAGAATGAGCAGTTCTTC.

The chain combines TRBV7-2 with TRBJ1-6, with unresolved D. CDR3 size: 17 residues. The V end was cut by 2 bases, the J end by 6 bases, with 17 bases between. The germline gives CDR1 SGHTA, CDR2 FQGNSA. The CDR3 reads CASSLSTGVLINSPLHF. The CDR3 bases are TGTGCCAGCAGCTTAAGTACGGGAGTACTCATTAATTCACCCCTCCACTTT.

The genes are TRBV30 and TRBJ1-2, with D perhaps TRBD1 (6 bases). The CDR3 is 15 residues long. Trimming pared 1 base from V and 4 bases from J, leaving 16 bases between. The V gene's germline CDR1 is GTSNPN and CDR2 SVGIG (reference sequence). CDR3 region: CAWSAGGQSFYGYTF. In DNA form, the CDR3 reads TGTGCCTGGAGTGCTGGGGGACAATCCTTCTATGGCTACACCTTC.

In regard to this clone: This same CDR3 is encoded by further DNA sequences in the sample. The rearrangement uses TRBV18 and TRBJ2-7; TRBD1 matches 9 bases. CDR3 length: 16 residues. Germline CDR1 reads KGHSH; CDR2 reads LQKENI. J was trimmed by 0 bases and V by 4 bases; bases with no gene match: 7. In nucleotides, the CDR3 is TGTGCCAGCTCACTCCTGACAGGGGGTAGCTCCTACGAGCAGTACTTC. Protein product: CASSLLTGGSSYEQYF. Drawing the rest from reference TRBV18 and TRBJ2-7, the complete variable domain is NAGVMQNPRHLVRRRGQEARLRCSPMKGHSHVYWYRQLPEEGLKFMVYLQKENIIDESGMPKERFSAEFPKEGPSILRIQQVVRGDSAAYFCASSLLTGGSSYEQYFGPGTRLTVT.

V usage is TRBV27 and J usage is TRBJ2-7; the D gene is possibly TRBD2 (6 bases). The V end was cut by 6 bases, the J end by 7 bases, with 22 bases between. The length of the CDR3 is 15 residues. Germline V lookup: CDR1 MNHEY, CDR2 SMNVEV (reference sequence). The CDR3 protein is CASRLLGGSLWEQYF. The DNA for the CDR3 is TGTGCCAGCAGGCTGCTGGGGGGATCCCTCTGGGAGCAGTACTTC.

This clone was seen more than once but under ten times. The chain carries TRBV6-1 and TRBJ1-2, with TRBD1 as a possible D gene (6 bases). The CDR3 length is 15 residues. Germline CDR1 and CDR2: MNHNS and SASEGT. V lost 4 bases and J lost 0, with 12 bases in between. CDR3 bases: TGTGCCAGCAGTGCCGGGACAAGGCCTAACTATGGCTACACCTTC. As protein: CASSAGTRPNYGYTF.

V usage is TRBV30 and J usage is TRBJ2-7; 13 nucleotides agree with TRBD2. This CDR3 comprises 18 residues. V was clipped by 3 bases and J by 3 bases; unmatched bases: 14. Germline V gives CDR1 GTSNPN, CDR2 SVGIG (reference sequence). DNA for the CDR3: TGTGCCTGGAGGGAAGGACTAGCGGGAGCTCTCAGGGACTACGAGCAGTACTTC. This gives the protein CAWREGLAGALRDYEQYF.

The chain carries TRBV2 and TRBJ2-5; maybe TRBD1 (5 bases). Per the germline V gene, CDR1 is SNHLY and CDR2 is FYNNEI. With 3 bases removed from V and 4 bases from J, the gap between germline ends came to 9 bases. The CDR3 consists of 13 residues. The CDR3 region has the DNA TGTGCCAGCAGTGACTTTAGGGGAGAGACCCAGTACTTC. It codes for CASSDFRGETQYF.

The chain joins TRBV4-1 to TRBJ2-3, with D possibly matching TRBD2 (6 bases). V gave up 5 bases and J gave up 4 bases, with 22 bases separating them. The CDR3 consists of 17 residues. CDR1 and CDR2 (germline): MGHRA, YSYEKL. Written as DNA, the CDR3 is TGCGCCAGCAGCTCCCCCGGGACTCAAGGGGTGGCAGATACGCAGTATTTT. Its protein product is CASSSPGTQGVADTQYF.

This chain uses TRBV13 with TRBJ1-1; D may be TRBD1 (6 bases). Germline lookup yields CDR1 PRHDT and CDR2 FYEKMQ (reference sequence). V was shortened by 5 bases and J by 0 bases, with 28 bases between the two germline ends. The CDR3 extends over 20 amino acids. Here the CDR3 reads CASSPQPGLPKGDMNTEAFF. The CDR3 DNA reads as TGTGCCAGCAGCCCCCAACCGGGACTACCCAAGGGGGATATGAACACTGAAGCTTTCTTT.

The chain carries TRBV5-5 and TRBJ2-2, with D possibly TRBD1 on 6 matching bases. V gave up 4 bases and J gave up 7 bases, with 14 bases separating them. The length of the CDR3 is 14 residues. Germline assignment: CDR1 SGHKS and CDR2 YYEKEE (reference sequence). The CDR3 protein is CASSQGQSGGELFF. The CDR3, as DNA: TGTGCCAGCAGCCAAGGACAGTCAGGCGGGGAGCTGTTTTTT.

The V gene is TRBV19, the J gene TRBJ2-7, with 8 bases that match TRBD1. This CDR3 contains 16 residues. The V and J ends lost 8 bases and 6 bases, in that order; junction bases with no gene match: 18. Looked up from germline, CDR1 is LNHDA and CDR2 is SQIVND (reference sequence). The DNA for the CDR3 is TGTGCCAGTGGAACTTTCGAATTGGGACAGGCTCCCGAGCAGTACTTC. It translates to CASGTFELGQAPEQYF.

The chain has TRBV19 and TRBJ1-4; D might be TRBD1 (5 bases). The CDR3 length is 15 residues. Germline V gene sequence: CDR1 LNHDA, CDR2 SQIVND (reference sequence). Trimming removed 3 bases at V and 5 bases at J, with 13 bases between. The CDR3 loop reads CASSIPGRLNEKLFF. CDR3 coding DNA: TGTGCCAGTAGTATCCCAGGGCGTCTCAATGAAAAACTGTTTTTT.

The chain has TRBV5-6 and TRBJ2-7; 9 bases match TRBD1. Germline assignment: CDR1 SGHDT and CDR2 YYEEEE. CDR3 length: 16 amino acids. J lost 1 base, V lost 4 bases, and 9 bases had no gene match. The CDR3 bases are TGTGCCAGCAGCCACACCGGGACAGGGATTTCCTACGAGCAGTACTTC. Residues: CASSHTGTGISYEQYF. Full variable domain (outside the CDR3, taken from reference TRBV5-6 and TRBJ2-7): DAGVTQSPTHLIKTRGQQVTLRCSPKSGHDTVSWYQQALGQGPQFIFQYYEEEERQRGNFPDRFSGHQFPNYSSELNVNALLLGDSALYLCASSHTGTGISYEQYFGPGTRLTVT.

To note about this clone: The junction shows a germline mismatch at one end, possibly a read error. The rearrangement links TRBV10-1 to TRBJ1-3, with TRBD1 matching 8 bases. CDR1 WNHNN and CDR2 SYGVQD come from the germline V gene (reference sequence). The CDR3 covers 14 residues. The CDR3 sequence: CASREGGGQARKDF. The DNA of the CDR3 is TGCGCCAGCAGGGAGGGGGGGGGACAGGCAAGGAAGGATTTT.